Listed here are 5 T cell receptor beta chains from one sample, sequenced in a study of T cell changes during pregnancy in multiple sclerosis. Using immunoSEQ multiplex PCR, the repertoire was profiled, and TCRdb retains in-frame clones only, with some absent. Counted here are over 30,000 clones, 80% to 90% occurring once; the ten biggest clones make up roughly 10%. The material was CD8+ T cells from peripheral blood mononuclear cells, obtained in the third trimester of pregnancy. All receptors come from a female donor with multiple sclerosis, enrolled in a pregnancy study.

This chain uses TRBV28 with TRBJ1-5; D gene unclear. Trimming pared 2 bases from V and 7 bases from J, leaving 9 bases between. This CDR3 contains 13 residues. From germline, CDR1 is MDHEN and CDR2 SYDVKM. The CDR3, as DNA: TGTGCCAGCAGTTTAGCGGCAGTCCAGCCCCAGCATTTT. As protein: CASSLAAVQPQHF.

The chain combines TRBV7-9 with TRBJ2-5, with 10 nucleotides matching TRBD2. The germline CDR1 and CDR2 sequences are SEHNR and FQNEAQ (reference sequence). J lost 7 bases, V lost 5 bases, and 7 bases had no gene match. The length of the CDR3 is 14 residues. The CDR3 loop is CASSRLAGDVTQYF. DNA for the CDR3: TGTGCCAGCAGCCGGCTAGCGGGAGATGTGACCCAGTACTTC.

The chain employs TRBV19 and TRBJ2-7; 7 bases are shared with TRBD2. The V segment lost 2 bases and the J segment 1 base; nucleotides outside the gene matches: 2. This CDR3 is built from 14 residues. Germline CDR1 reads LNHDA; CDR2 reads SQIVND (reference sequence). The CDR3 DNA follows: TGTGCCAGTAGTATAACTAGCGCGTCCTACGAGCAGTACTTC. It is translated as CASSITSASYEQYF.

The chain carries TRBV4-1 and TRBJ2-1; 9 bases are shared with TRBD2. J gave up 4 bases and V 0 bases, and 7 bases lay outside the gene matches. CDR3 length equals 17 residues. CDR1 is MGHRA and CDR2 is YSYEKL in the germline V gene. The CDR3 sequence: CASSQDNSLAGYNEQFF. CDR3 DNA sequence: TGCGCCAGCAGCCAAGATAATTCACTAGCGGGTTACAATGAGCAGTTCTTC.

The chain uses TRBV27 and TRBJ2-3; possible D gene TRBD1, 7 bases. The germline CDR1 and CDR2 sequences are MNHEY and SMNVEV (reference sequence). V lost 3 bases and J 4 bases, leaving 14 bases between the germline ends. The CDR3 is 15 amino acids. CDR3 residues: CASSLKGRGADTQYF. The DNA for the CDR3 is TGTGCCAGCAGTTTGAAGGGCAGGGGGGCAGATACGCAGTATTTT.